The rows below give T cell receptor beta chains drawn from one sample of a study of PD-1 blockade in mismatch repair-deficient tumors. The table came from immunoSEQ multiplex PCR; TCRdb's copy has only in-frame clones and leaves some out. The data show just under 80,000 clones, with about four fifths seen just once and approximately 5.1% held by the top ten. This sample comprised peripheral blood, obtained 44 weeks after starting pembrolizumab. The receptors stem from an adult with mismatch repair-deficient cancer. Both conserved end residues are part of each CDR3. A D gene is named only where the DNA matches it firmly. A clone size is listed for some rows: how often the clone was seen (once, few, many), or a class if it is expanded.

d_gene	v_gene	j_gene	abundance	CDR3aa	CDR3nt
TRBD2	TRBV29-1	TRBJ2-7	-	CSVGTSSYEQYF	TGCAGCGTGGGGACTAGTTCCTACGAGCAGTACTTC
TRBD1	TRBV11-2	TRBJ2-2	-	CASSPTSDRGAGELFF	TGTGCCAGCAGCCCTACATCAGACAGGGGTGCCGGGGAGCTGTTTTTT
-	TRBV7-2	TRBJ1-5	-	CASSLYRDTNQPQHF	TGTGCCAGCAGCTTATACCGGGACACTAATCAGCCCCAGCATTTT
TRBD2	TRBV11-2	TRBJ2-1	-	CASSFMTSGNEQFF	TGTGCCAGCAGCTTCATGACTAGCGGCAATGAGCAGTTCTTC
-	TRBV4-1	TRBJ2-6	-	CAKSTPVRANVLTF	TGCGCCAAAAGCACTCCCGTTCGGGCCAACGTCCTGACTTTC
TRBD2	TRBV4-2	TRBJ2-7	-	CASSPGTSGYEQYF	TGTGCCAGCAGCCCCGGTACTAGCGGGTACGAGCAGTACTTC
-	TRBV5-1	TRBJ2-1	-	CASSLVTGLSGDEQFF	TGCGCCAGCAGCTTGGTAACCGGACTATCCGGCGATGAGCAGTTCTTC
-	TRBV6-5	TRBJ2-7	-	CASSPDPLGYEQYF	TGTGCCAGCAGTCCCGACCCTTTAGGCTACGAGCAGTACTTC
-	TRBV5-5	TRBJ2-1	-	CASSLSDEYYNEQFF	TGTGCCAGCAGCTTGTCTGATGAGTATTACAATGAGCAGTTCTTC
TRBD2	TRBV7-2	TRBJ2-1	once	CASRAGDSYNEQFF	TGTGCCAGCAGAGCGGGAGACAGTTACAATGAGCAGTTCTTC
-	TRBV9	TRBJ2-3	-	CASGRRAGVGTDTQYF	TGTGCCAGCGGCCGGAGGGCGGGTGTGGGCACAGATACGCAGTATTTT
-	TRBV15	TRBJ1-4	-	CATSRDRGTNEKLFF	TGTGCCACCAGCAGGGACAGAGGAACTAATGAAAAACTGTTTTTT
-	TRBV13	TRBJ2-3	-	CASSRGLASTDTQYF	TGTGCCAGCAGCCGCGGTTTAGCATCCACAGATACGCAGTATTTT
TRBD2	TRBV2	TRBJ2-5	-	CASTASGVQETQYF	TGTGCCAGCACCGCTAGCGGGGTCCAAGAGACCCAGTACTTC
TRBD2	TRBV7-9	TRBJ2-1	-	CASSSSTSGRANEQFF	TGTGCCAGCAGCTCGTCGACTAGCGGGAGGGCAAATGAGCAGTTCTTC
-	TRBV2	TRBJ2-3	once	CASVRNPSTDTQYF	TGTGCCAGCGTACGAAACCCTAGCACAGATACGCAGTATTTT
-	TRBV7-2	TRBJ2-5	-	CASSLVNAQETQYF	TGTGCCAGCAGCTTAGTGAACGCCCAAGAGACCCAGTACTTC
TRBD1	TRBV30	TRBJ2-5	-	CAWDREETQYF	TGTGCCTGGGACAGGGAAGAGACCCAGTACTTC
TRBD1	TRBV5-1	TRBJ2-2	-	CASSGTGNIGGELFF	TGCGCCAGCAGCGGGACAGGGAATATAGGCGGGGAGCTGTTTTTT
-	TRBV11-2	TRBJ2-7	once	CASSLVGRTGSYEQYF	TGTGCCAGCAGCTTAGTCGGGAGGACAGGGTCCTACGAGCAGTACTTC
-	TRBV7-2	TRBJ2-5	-	CASSLVGEETQYF	TGTGCCAGCAGCTTAGTAGGGGAAGAGACCCAGTACTTC
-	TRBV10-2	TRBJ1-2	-	CASSESIGYDGYTF	TGCGCCAGCAGTGAGTCGATAGGTTACGATGGCTACACCTTC
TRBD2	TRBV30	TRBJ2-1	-	CAWSSSGNIYNEQFF	TGTGCCTGGAGTTCCAGCGGGAATATCTACAATGAGCAGTTCTTC